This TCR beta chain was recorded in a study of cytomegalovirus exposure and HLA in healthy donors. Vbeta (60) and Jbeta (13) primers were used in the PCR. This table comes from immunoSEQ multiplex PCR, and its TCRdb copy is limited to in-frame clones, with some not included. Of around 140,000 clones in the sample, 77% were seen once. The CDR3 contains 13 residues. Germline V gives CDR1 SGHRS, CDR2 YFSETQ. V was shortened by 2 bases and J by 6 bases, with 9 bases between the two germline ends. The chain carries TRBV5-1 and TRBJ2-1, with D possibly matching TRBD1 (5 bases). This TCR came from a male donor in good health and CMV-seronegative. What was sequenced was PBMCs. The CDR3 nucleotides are TGCGCCAGCAGCTTCGGAGACAGCAATGAGCAGTTCTTC. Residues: CASSFGDSNEQFF.